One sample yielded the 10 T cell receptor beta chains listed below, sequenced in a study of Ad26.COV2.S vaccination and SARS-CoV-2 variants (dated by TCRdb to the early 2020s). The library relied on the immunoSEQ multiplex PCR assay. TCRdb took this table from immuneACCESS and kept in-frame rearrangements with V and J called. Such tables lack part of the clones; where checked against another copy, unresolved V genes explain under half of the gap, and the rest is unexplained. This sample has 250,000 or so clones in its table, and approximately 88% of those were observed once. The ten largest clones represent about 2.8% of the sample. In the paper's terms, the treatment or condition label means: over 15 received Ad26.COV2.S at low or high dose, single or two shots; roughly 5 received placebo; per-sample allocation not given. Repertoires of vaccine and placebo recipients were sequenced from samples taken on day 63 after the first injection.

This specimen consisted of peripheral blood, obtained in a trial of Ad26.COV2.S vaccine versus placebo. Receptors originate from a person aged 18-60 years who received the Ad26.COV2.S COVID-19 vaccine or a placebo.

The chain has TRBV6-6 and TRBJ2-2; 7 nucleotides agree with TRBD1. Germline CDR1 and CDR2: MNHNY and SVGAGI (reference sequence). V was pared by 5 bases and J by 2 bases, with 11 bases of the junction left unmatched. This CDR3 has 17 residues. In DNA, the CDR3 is TGTGCCAGCAGTCTTCCCCCCGGGACAGCAAACACCGGGGAGCTGTTTTTT. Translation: CASSLPPGTANTGELFF.

The CDR3 loop is CASLAKTSGHGTQYF. Written as DNA, the CDR3 is TGTGCCAGCTTGGCGAAGACTAGCGGCCACGGGACCCAGTACTTC. The V call is TRBV6-5, the J call TRBJ2-5, with 9 positions matching TRBD2. Germline lookup yields CDR1 MNHEY and CDR2 SVGAGI. V was clipped by 8 bases and J by 7 bases; unmatched bases: 14. The CDR3 totals 15 residues.

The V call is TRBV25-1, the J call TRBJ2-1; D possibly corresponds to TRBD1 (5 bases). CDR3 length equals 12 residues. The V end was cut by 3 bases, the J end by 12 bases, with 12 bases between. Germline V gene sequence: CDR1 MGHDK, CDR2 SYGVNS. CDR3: CASSEGPQTQFF. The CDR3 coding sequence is TGTGCCAGCAGTGAGGGGCCTCAAACGCAGTTCTTC.

DNA of the CDR3: TGTGCCAGCAGCCCAGGACATGGCGCGAACACCGGGGAGCTGTTTTTT. This sequence encodes CASSPGHGANTGELFF. The chain carries TRBV5-4 and TRBJ2-2, with D perhaps TRBD1 (5 bases). Looked up from germline, CDR1 is SGHNT and CDR2 is YYREEE (reference sequence). The V and J ends lost 4 bases and 0 bases respectively, with 13 bases between them. The CDR3 is 16 amino acids.

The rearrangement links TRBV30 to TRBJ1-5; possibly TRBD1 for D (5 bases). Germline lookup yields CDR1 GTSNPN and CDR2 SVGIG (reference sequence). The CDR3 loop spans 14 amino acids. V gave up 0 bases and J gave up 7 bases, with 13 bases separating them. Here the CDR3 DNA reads TGTGCCTGGAGTGTAGGGACGGGGAGGCAGCCCCAGCATTTT. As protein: CAWSVGTGRQPQHF.

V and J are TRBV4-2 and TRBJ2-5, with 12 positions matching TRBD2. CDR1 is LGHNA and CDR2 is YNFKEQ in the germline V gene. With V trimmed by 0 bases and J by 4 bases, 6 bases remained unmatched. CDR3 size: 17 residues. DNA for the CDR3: TGTGCCAGCAGCCAAGATATCTCTAGCGGGGGGGCAGAGACCCAGTACTTC. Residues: CASSQDISSGGAETQYF.

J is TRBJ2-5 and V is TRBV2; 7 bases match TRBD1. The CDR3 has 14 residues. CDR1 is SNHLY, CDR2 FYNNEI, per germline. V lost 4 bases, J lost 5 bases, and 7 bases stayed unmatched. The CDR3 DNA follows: TGTGCCAGCAGTGTAGGGACAGTGGTGGAGACCCAGTACTTC. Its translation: CASSVGTVVETQYF. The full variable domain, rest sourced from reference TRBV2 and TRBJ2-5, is EPEVTQTPSHQVTQMGQEVILRCVPISNHLYFYWYRQILGQKVEFLVSFYNNEISEKSEIFDDQFSVERPDGSNFTLKIRSTKLEDSAMYFCASSVGTVVETQYFGPGTRLLVL.

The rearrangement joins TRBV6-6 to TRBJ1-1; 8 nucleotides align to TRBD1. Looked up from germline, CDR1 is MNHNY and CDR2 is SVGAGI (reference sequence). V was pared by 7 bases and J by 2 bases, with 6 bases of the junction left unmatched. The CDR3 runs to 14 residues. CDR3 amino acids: CASKQTGENTEAFF. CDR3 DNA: TGTGCCAGCAAACAGACAGGGGAAAACACTGAAGCTTTCTTT.

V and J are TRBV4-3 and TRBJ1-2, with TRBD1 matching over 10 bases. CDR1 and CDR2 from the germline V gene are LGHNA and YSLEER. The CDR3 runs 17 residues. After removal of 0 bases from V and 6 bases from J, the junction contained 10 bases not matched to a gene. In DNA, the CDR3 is TGCGCCAGCAGCCAAGATCCGGTGTTGACAGGGGGCGATGGCTACACCTTC. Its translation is CASSQDPVLTGGDGYTF.

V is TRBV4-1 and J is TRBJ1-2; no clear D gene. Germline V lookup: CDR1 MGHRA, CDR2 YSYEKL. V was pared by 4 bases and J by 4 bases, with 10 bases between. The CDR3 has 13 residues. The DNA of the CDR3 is TGCGCCAGCAGCCGGAGGGAAGGCTATGGCTACACCTTC. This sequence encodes CASSRREGYGYTF.